Sequencing of this T cell receptor (beta chain) was carried out in a study of blood T cells in healthy people across ages. Study-wide results and limits: Higher diversity, along with more naive CD4+ cells, distinguished long-lived donors from aged donors.

Points on this clonotype: Its target is unknown.

The CDR3 spans 17 residues. The germline V gene encodes CDR1 SGDLS and CDR2 YYNGEE. V lost 1 base to trimming and J lost 3 bases; unmatched junction nucleotides: 9. Primed by a sample-barcoded 5' primer and a J-beta primer mix, a second PCR proceeded for roughly 6 to 12 cycles. TCRdb redid the calling of the 5' RACE reads with MiXCR, one entry per CDR3 protein. Here the sample spans about 1.1 million distinct CDR3 sequences, less than 45% being singletons. The source is a man younger than 35 in good health. The sequencing input was blood. V gene TRBV9 combines with J gene TRBJ2-3; TRBD2 matches 9 bases. CDR3 in DNA: TGTGCCAGCAGCGTATTTGGGGCTAGCGGGGTTACAGATACGCAGTATTTT. Its translation: CASSVFGASGVTDTQYF. The variable domain in full, with the rest retrieved from reference TRBV9 and TRBJ2-3, is DSGVTQTPKHLITATGQRVTLRCSPRSGDLSVYWYQQSLDQGLQFLIQYYNGEERAKGNILERFSAQQFPDLHSELNLSSLELGDSALYFCASSVFGASGVTDTQYFGPGTRLTVL.